This T cell receptor (beta chain) stems from a study of glioma-infiltrating T cells after dendritic cell vaccination (dated by TCRdb to about 2016). Regarding the study in general: Of the approximately 15 glioblastoma patients in the cohort, all drawn from Phase I and II dendritic cell vaccination trials, 9 were newly diagnosed and 6 had recurrent disease. To make the vaccine, monocyte-derived dendritic cells were cultured for under eight days with IL-4 and GM-CSF and then pulsed overnight with autologous tumor lysate. In glioblastoma patients vaccinated with dendritic cells, deep sequencing of TCR beta CDR3 regions served to measure tumor-infiltrating lymphocyte content and to compare repertoires between tumor and blood. Survival after dendritic cell vaccination was correlated with TCR sequencing metrics, such as TIL content and the overlap between tumor and blood repertoires. Each patient was given three intradermal dendritic cell vaccine injections, spaced two weeks apart, in the arm below the axilla. Between the early 2000s and the early 2010s, the patients were given dendritic cell vaccination pulsed with autologous tumor lysate. Summary of the overall study and its limitations: The three-group TCR overlap response model was described as speculative and requiring prospective validation. After dendritic cell vaccination, a higher estimated pretreatment TIL content predicted longer time to progression and overall survival. The cohort was small and heterogeneous, few patients had complete blood and tumor sets, and even fewer had initial-recurrent tumor pairs. TCR clonality showed no direct relationship with survival, which suggests that a diverse polyclonal response may be important.

Using the immunoSEQ assay, TCRB CDR3 regions were amplified from about 1.9 micrograms of genomic DNA, or from all available DNA when less than that was on hand. The multiplex PCR employed 60 forward primers targeting TCR V beta segments and 13 reverse primers targeting J beta segments. To estimate reads per starting template, synthetic control templates were spiked into each sample at limiting dilution. Sequencing produced 87 bp reads on the Illumina HiSeq System. The study's processing was this. PCR and sequencing errors were removed by merging closely related sequences with a nearest neighbor algorithm. TCR overlap was measured as the percentage of unique tumor TCR beta sequences that were also present in the peripheral blood of the same patient. The clones in this table, taken by TCRdb from immuneACCESS, are in-frame only. Not every clone is retained; where verified, under half of the shortfall comes from an unresolved V gene, and the cause of the rest is unknown. The V and J calls and clone size were taken over from that table, and D and trimming were inferred from the DNA. For this sample there are roughly 100,000 clones; about four fifths appear just once. The top ten clones comprise about 12% of the sample.

Turning to this clone: Its antigen is currently not known. Within one base of it there is no much larger clone, and no base qualities were kept.

V is pared back by 2 bases and J by 4 bases, with 11 bases lying between the germline termini. The CDR3 runs 14 residues from the cysteine to the phenylalanine. The entry retains the CDR3 DNA only, 42 bases that are in frame from base 1. For CDR1 and CDR2, the germline V gene lists SNHLY and FYNNEI. Patients were selected on the basis of adequate residual fresh-frozen tumor tissue and more than two years of available survival data. Molecular status otherwise varied across the glioblastoma patients, but none of them carried an isocitrate dehydrogenase mutation. PBMC were collected before vaccination, two weeks after the third vaccination, and at tumor progression when it occurred. Genomic DNA was extracted with the Qiagen DNeasy Blood extraction Kit.

Recombination linked TRBV2 to TRBJ2-5; the D region possibly corresponds to TRBD1 (5 bases align). The origin of this receptor is a human donor with glioblastoma. The sequenced sample was blood, obtained before dendritic cell vaccination. Here is the DNA: TGTGCCAGCAGTGAAAATAGGGGAATAGAGACCCAGTACTTC. This codes for CASSENRGIETQYF.